The present T cell receptor beta chain was sequenced within a study of blood T cell repertoires in COVID-19. Across the study: Italy, Spain and the United States were the sources of the convalescent and acute COVID-19 samples. The cDNA or gDNA used as material had been derived from T cells, B-cell-depleted T cells, or PBMCs.

Germline CDR1 and CDR2: SGHDT and YYEEEE. The CDR3 is made up of 13 amino acids. V shed 4 bases, J shed 4 bases, and the junction held 2 bases outside the gene matches. This clone was seen once. Under the authors' procedure: Nucleated cell counts were estimated from reference gene primer amplification. Assay: immunoSEQ multiplex PCR; the TCRdb copy retains only in-frame clones and omits some. Clone size and the V and J calls come from that table; the DNA yielded D and trimming. The table lists some 140,000 clones, approximately 90% of them singletons. The V call is TRBV5-6, the J call TRBJ1-1; 9 bases fit TRBD1. The source is a man in his fifties with active or convalescent COVID-19. Sequenced input: peripheral blood. CDR3 nucleotides: TGTGCCAGCAGCCAGGGACAGGGCACTGAAGCTTTCTTT. Encoded protein: CASSQGQGTEAFF.